This TCR beta chain was captured by sequencing in a study of response to subunit inactivated influenza vaccine. The germline V and J ends were trimmed by 4 bases and 4 bases, with 11 bases remaining between them. Germline lookup yields CDR1 ENHRY and CDR2 SYGVKD. CDR3 length equals 14 residues. This clonotype was detected only a few times. The target antigen is unknown. Study findings and constraints: The authors offered the suggestion that each seasonal influenza vaccination recruits few new T cells.

TCRdb fed the RT-PCR reads into MiXCR, producing one record per CDR3 protein. This table holds about 700,000 distinct CDR3 sequences, roughly 13% found once. Sequencing was performed on PBMCs from blood, taken about 14 days before vaccination. This clonotype was obtained from a man between 50 and 59 years old who received an inactivated influenza vaccine. V and J are TRBV10-3 and TRBJ1-3; no clear D gene. DNA of the CDR3: TGTGCCATCAGTGGAGACGGGGTCGGAAACACCATATATTTT. It is translated as CAISGDGVGNTIYF.